Listed below are T cell receptor beta chains from one sample, sequenced in a study of CD8 T cells in Susac syndrome. Using its own MiXCR run on the immunoSEQ multiplex PCR reads, TCRdb lists one record per CDR3 protein. Here the sample spans some 100,000 distinct CDR3 sequences, about 92% being singletons. The sequenced sample consisted of CD4+ T cells from PBMCs. The receptors originated from a human donor with multiple sclerosis. CDR3s include the opening cysteine and the closing phenylalanine or tryptophan. The order of the fields is V gene, clone size, J gene, D gene, CDR3 DNA, CDR3 protein. D genes are given only for firm matches. Rows give clone size only sometimes, using once, few, many, or a class for an expanded clone.

V gene: TRBV6-2/TRBV6-3; clone size: -; J gene: TRBJ2-7; D gene: -; CDR3 DNA: TGTGCCAGCAGCCAAGACAGCCCCTACGAGCAGTACTTC; CDR3 protein: CASSQDSPYEQYF
V gene: TRBV4-2; clone size: -; J gene: TRBJ1-5; D gene: TRBD1; CDR3 DNA: TGTGCCAGCAGCCAATCGACAGGGGGCAATCAGCCCCAGCATTTT; CDR3 protein: CASSQSTGGNQPQHF
V gene: TRBV7-3; clone size: -; J gene: TRBJ2-2; D gene: -; CDR3 DNA: TGTGCCAGCAGCACTGCTGGCGGGGAGCTGTTTTTT; CDR3 protein: CASSTAGGELFF
V gene: TRBV5-1; clone size: -; J gene: TRBJ1-1; D gene: TRBD1; CDR3 DNA: TGCGCCAGCAGCTGGGTGGGACAGGCGAACACTGAAGCTTTCTTT; CDR3 protein: CASSWVGQANTEAFF
V gene: TRBV3-1; clone size: -; J gene: TRBJ2-1; D gene: TRBD2; CDR3 DNA: TGTGCCAGCAGCCAGGGCTTAGCGGGGGGGCAGTTTGAGCAGTTCTTC; CDR3 protein: CASSQGLAGGQFEQFF
V gene: TRBV30; clone size: -; J gene: TRBJ1-2; D gene: -; CDR3 DNA: TGTGCCTGGGGAGATCCAGGGCCGACAGTTAACTATGGCTACACCTTC; CDR3 protein: CAWGDPGPTVNYGYTF
V gene: TRBV6-1; clone size: -; J gene: TRBJ2-5; D gene: -; CDR3 DNA: TGTGCCAGCAGTCTTTTGACCGGGACTCAAGAGACCCGGTACTTC; CDR3 protein: CASSLLTGTQETRYF
V gene: TRBV30; clone size: -; J gene: TRBJ1-5; D gene: -; CDR3 DNA: TGTGCCTGGACGACGGGGGGACACCGATATAGCAATCAGCCCCAGCATTTT; CDR3 protein: CAWTTGGHRYSNQPQHF
V gene: TRBV19; clone size: -; J gene: TRBJ2-7; D gene: -; CDR3 DNA: TGTGCCAGTAGTATTCTGGGGCAGGGCTCCTACGAGCAGTACTTC; CDR3 protein: CASSILGQGSYEQYF
V gene: TRBV10-3; clone size: -; J gene: TRBJ2-7; D gene: -; CDR3 DNA: TGTGCCATCAGTGAGAGGGCAGGGAGCCACGAGCAGTACTTC; CDR3 protein: CAISERAGSHEQYF
V gene: TRBV14; clone size: -; J gene: TRBJ1-6; D gene: -; CDR3 DNA: TGTGCCAGCAGCATAAACAGGGATTCACCCCTCCACTTT; CDR3 protein: CASSINRDSPLHF
V gene: TRBV20-1; clone size: -; J gene: TRBJ2-7; D gene: -; CDR3 DNA: TGCAGTGCCGGACCGGGGCCCTACGAGCAGTACTTC; CDR3 protein: CSAGPGPYEQYF
V gene: TRBV12-3/TRBV12-4; clone size: -; J gene: TRBJ2-3; D gene: TRBD2; CDR3 DNA: TGTGCCAGCAGTTTAAGGGATCGACTAGCCCACACAGATACGCAGTATTTT; CDR3 protein: CASSLRDRLAHTDTQYF
V gene: TRBV20-1; clone size: -; J gene: TRBJ2-1; D gene: -; CDR3 DNA: TGCAGTGCTAGAGACTTCAATGAGCAGTTCTTC; CDR3 protein: CSARDFNEQFF
V gene: TRBV6-2/TRBV6-3; clone size: -; J gene: TRBJ1-6; D gene: TRBD1; CDR3 DNA: TGTGCCAGCACCGAGAGGGGACAGGGGAAACATTCACCCCTCCACTTT; CDR3 protein: CASTERGQGKHSPLHF
V gene: TRBV9; clone size: -; J gene: TRBJ2-7; D gene: -; CDR3 DNA: TGTGCCAGCAGCGTACGAGACGGGGGCTCCTACGAGCAGTACTTC; CDR3 protein: CASSVRDGGSYEQYF
V gene: TRBV18; clone size: -; J gene: TRBJ1-5; D gene: TRBD1; CDR3 DNA: TGTGCCAGCTCAAAGACAGGGGTTCAGCCCCAGCATTTT; CDR3 protein: CASSKTGVQPQHF
V gene: TRBV5-8; clone size: once; J gene: TRBJ2-2; D gene: -; CDR3 DNA: TGTGCCAGCAGCTTGGTCCTAGCTTGGGGTACCGGGGAGCTGTTTTTT; CDR3 protein: CASSLVLAWGTGELFF
V gene: TRBV5-4; clone size: -; J gene: TRBJ1-4; D gene: TRBD1; CDR3 DNA: TGTGCCAGCAGCCTACGACAGGGGACAACTAATGAAAAACTGTTTTTT; CDR3 protein: CASSLRQGTTNEKLFF
V gene: TRBV27; clone size: -; J gene: TRBJ2-1; D gene: -; CDR3 DNA: TGTGCCAGCAGTTTATTGAATGAGCAGTTCTTC; CDR3 protein: CASSLLNEQFF
V gene: TRBV19; clone size: once; J gene: TRBJ2-7; D gene: -; CDR3 DNA: TGTGCCAGTAGTATAATTTCCGGACAGCACTCCTACGAGCAGTACTTC; CDR3 protein: CASSIISGQHSYEQYF
V gene: TRBV6-6; clone size: -; J gene: TRBJ1-5; D gene: -; CDR3 DNA: TGTGCCAGCAGTGACGCCCGTCAGCCCCAGCATTTT; CDR3 protein: CASSDARQPQHF